The following is a T cell receptor beta chain sequence with its context. This clone's antigen is unknown. Per-nucleotide qualities are absent, and no much larger clonotype sits a single base away. In total, fewer than 750 healthy bone marrow donors made up the cohort. At the time of sampling, every cohort member was nominally healthy, though immune exposures that went unrecorded were likely present. CMV serostatus was positive for roughly 290 and negative for about half of the roughly 700 cohort members, and was not recorded for this donor. A peripheral blood sample was collected from each donor, and TCR beta sequencing was performed on peripheral blood mononuclear cells. The Qiagen DNeasy Blood Extraction Kit was used to extract genomic DNA from the blood cell samples. The CDR3, cysteine through phenylalanine, is 14 amino acids long. The sequence is cut down to CDR3 DNA, 42 bases in frame from base 1. The CDR1 and CDR2 encoded by the germline V gene are SGHVS and FQNEAQ. Ends trimmed: V by 3 bases, J by 15 bases; bases unmatched to a gene: 8.

This record belongs to a study of cytomegalovirus exposure and HLA in healthy donors (dated by TCRdb to about 2017). Broadly, across the study: According to an earlier analysis of several hundred of the donors, roughly 180 million T cells yielded 120 million or so unique TCR beta sequences and 276 Gb of sequence data. About 280 gigabases of sequencing data and approximately 84 million unique TCR sequences were included in an early release covering around 600 HLA-typed donors. Among the roughly 410 genotyped donors, approximately 82% belonged to the genetic ancestry cluster associated with self-reported Caucasian donors. The aim of the study was to test whether cataloging public T cell receptors could identify signatures of past pathogen exposure. Using immunosequencing, the study profiled T cell repertoires from about 610 subjects and related those repertoires to cytomegalovirus serostatus. A separate validation cohort of about 110 different subjects was used in addition to the roughly 720-subject first cohort. To predict cytomegalovirus infection status, the study brought together high-throughput TCR immunosequencing, statistical association of individual TCRs with disease status, and machine learning. To study patterns of TCR occurrence, a later analysis re-analyzed previously published TCR beta repertoires from 600 to 750 donors and added high-resolution HLA genotyping. In the later analysis, no new phenotypic data were used to find candidate immune exposures; instead, reliance was placed on TCR beta sequences and their occurrence across donors. An earlier analysis of 587 of the donors used high-throughput TCR beta sequencing to judge whether each TCR beta V gene segment behaved as functional or pseudogenic. Donor age, sex, ethnicity and CMV serostatus were collected together with the repertoire data. A later genetic analysis took genome-wide SNP genotypes for about 65% of the roughly 670 donors and used that subset as a discovery cohort. Every repertoire in the discovery cohort had been generated on one and the same sequencing platform. HLA typing covered class I and class II loci at four-digit resolution. Typing coverage varied by locus: about 629-630 donors for A, B, C, DRB1 and DQB1; around 560 for DQA1; around 610 for DPA1; approximately 470 for DPB1. Because of strong linkage in the cohort, five DR-DQ haplotypes were treated as single units for association and clustering. Among 398 genotyped donors of the cohort, an average of around 250,000 unique TCR beta nucleotide sequences was sequenced per donor, of which 15% to 20% were non-productive.

Beyond this particular receptor, the publication reports: The cohort was sequenced for TCR beta chains only, and without alpha or paired-chain data the features that could be detected were limited. Presence/absence analyses assumed roughly uniform sequencing depth across donors, an assumption that may not hold. A further reported finding was that TCR beta sequences accurately predicted the HLA-A and HLA-B alleles for most subjects in the first cohort. According to a later analysis, most CMV-associated TCR beta chains appeared to be HLA-restricted, and the HLA associations seemed to be driven largely by CMV exposure. In the study, around 150 TCR beta chains were listed as associated with cytomegalovirus. According to the authors, the approach could potentially be generalized to other disease states and immunological phenotypes. A later genetic analysis reported fewer N-insertions in productive TCRs among donors in an Asian-associated ancestry cluster than the roughly 650-donor mean. In a later analysis, the rate of TCR association differed among HLA loci, with DRB1 alleles having the most associated TCRs and HLA-C alleles having the fewest. A later analysis reported that several top co-occurrence clusters appeared linked to parvovirus B19, influenza, CMV and Epstein-Barr virus. In a later analysis, 15,000 to 20,000 TCR beta sequences were associated with specific HLA alleles at a false discovery rate of 0.05. Approximately 16 rarely observed V segments, including chromosome 9 orphons, were excluded from the earlier analysis of a few hundred of the donors because counts were too low. HLA typing was unavailable for some donors at each locus, so association tests used only the typed subset. Linkage disequilibrium might explain the correlated functional status among segregating V segments, but an unknown experimental factor could not be ruled out. V-gene and J-gene trimming of TCR beta chains was associated with a missense DCLRE1C variant in a later genetic analysis, and the association was replicated in an independent cohort. Three of the identified cytomegalovirus-associated TCR beta chains were confirmed in vitro to be specific for cytomegalovirus antigens. Broadly in line with IMGT annotations, most TCR beta V segments showed up in productive rearrangements about 90% or about 30% of the time in an earlier analysis of about 500 of the donors. The sequencing pipeline was judged likely to have produced a cluster of highly shared sequence variants as a technical artifact. CMV serostatus was the only immune exposure information available for the cohort. While some public TCRs were present in many individuals, most TCR sequences turned up only very rarely across donors. Strong co-occurrence of HLA alleles, especially DR and DQ, made assigning TCR associations to individual alleles difficult. In both the original and validation cohorts, the classifier was reported to diagnose cytomegalovirus status with high specificity and sensitivity. Some IMGT-functional V segments, including TRBV6-2 and TRBV6-3, could not be told apart with the 87-base-pair reads, so those segments were excluded. Compared with equally common non-associated chains, HLA-associated TCR beta chains in a later analysis were more clonally expanded and had lower generation probabilities.

Library preparation employed the immunoSEQ multiplex PCR assay. The multiplex PCR relied on a mix of 60 forward primers for TCR Vbeta segments and 13 reverse primers for TCR Jbeta segments. The CDR3 region of rearranged TCR beta genes was amplified from genomic DNA with a multiplex PCR assay. Amplified TCR beta libraries were sequenced as 87-base-pair reads on the Illumina HiSeq System. Per the authors' processing: Across the 670 or so repertoires, a later analysis counted tens of millions of unique TCR beta chains, around 10 million of which were shared by at least two donors. A nearest-neighbor algorithm error-corrected the raw reads and collapsed the reads into unique sequences, merging closely related sequences to remove PCR and sequencing errors. Alignment of CDR3 sequences to IMGT reference sequences was used to assign V, D and J gene segments. Each retained sequence needed at least a six-nucleotide match to both a V gene segment and a J gene segment. A rearrangement was called productive if the CDR3 had no stop codons and remained in frame with V and J, and every other rearrangement was called non-productive. Following IMGT convention, CDR3 was defined as the stretch from the second conserved V-encoded cysteine up to the conserved J-encoded phenylalanine. The earlier analysis of roughly 590 of the donors excluded any sequence lacking an unambiguous match to a single V gene segment. An earlier analysis of 500 to 600 of the donors classified V segments as functional when productive rearrangements were above 56.7% and as segregating when the standard deviation between donors was above 5%. A statistical classification framework was built for diagnosing cytomegalovirus status from the catalog of TCR beta chain sequences. V and J gene assignment, in a later analysis, came from comparing TCR nucleotide sequences with IMGT/GENE-DB human TR gene sequences. Using the TCRdist pipeline, a later analysis assigned CDR3 sequences along with most-parsimonious VDJ recombination scenarios. In a later analysis, each TCR beta chain was defined by its CDR3 amino acid sequence together with its V-gene family, and reads without a unique V-gene family were excluded. To address suspected cross-contamination and a sequencing artifact, a later analysis removed approximately 600 highly shared, low-generation-probability nucleotide sequences. A later analysis calculated a clonal expansion index for each public chain from normalized within-repertoire ranks of inferred template counts. In a later analysis, generation probabilities were computed using a VDJ recombination model fitted to out-of-frame rearrangements, and the results were checked against IGoR. In a later analysis, TCR-TCR, TCR-HLA and TCR-CMV co-occurrence was scored with hypergeometric tests, and a repertoire-size bias correction was applied to TCR pairs. False discovery rates were estimated in a later analysis by permuting HLA or CMV assignments 20 times. In a later analysis, co-occurring TCRs were grouped using DBSCAN, and TCRdist sequence similarity was added for clustering within HLA-allele-positive subsets. Repertoires with fewer than 30,000 or more than 120,000 public chains, plus five repertoires with anomalous nucleotide sharing, were excluded from co-occurrence clustering. Held by TCRdb, this immuneACCESS table contains in-frame sequences only and omits some clones. Under half of the omission traces to an unresolved V gene where checked; the cause of the rest is unknown. V and J calls and clone size are copied from that table; D and trimming were computed from the DNA. Recorded for this sample are tens of thousands of clones; about two thirds of them occurred a single time. The ten largest clonotypes hold about 2.5% of the sample.

Here the chain combines TRBV7-8 and TRBJ2-1; TRBD2 agrees with 13 junctional bases. Input material: PBMCs. The clonotype comes from a human donor in good health. The DNA sequence is as follows: TGTGCCAGCAGCTTCGTACTAGCGGGGGGGCCCTCGTTCTTC. The encoded protein is CASSFVLAGGPSFF.